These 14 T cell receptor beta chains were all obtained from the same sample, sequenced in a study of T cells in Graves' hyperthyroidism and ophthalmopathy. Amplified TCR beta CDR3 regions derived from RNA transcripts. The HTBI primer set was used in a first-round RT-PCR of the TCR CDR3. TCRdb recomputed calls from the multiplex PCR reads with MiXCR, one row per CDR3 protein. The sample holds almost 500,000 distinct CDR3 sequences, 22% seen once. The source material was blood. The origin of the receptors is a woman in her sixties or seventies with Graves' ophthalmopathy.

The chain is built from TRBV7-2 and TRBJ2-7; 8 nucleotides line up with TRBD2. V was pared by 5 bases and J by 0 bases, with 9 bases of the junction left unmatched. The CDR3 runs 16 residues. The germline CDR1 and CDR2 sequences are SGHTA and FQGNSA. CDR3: CASSPAGGGLSYEQYF. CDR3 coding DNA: TGTGCCAGCAGCCCGGCGGGGGGCGGACTCTCCTACGAGCAGTACTTC.

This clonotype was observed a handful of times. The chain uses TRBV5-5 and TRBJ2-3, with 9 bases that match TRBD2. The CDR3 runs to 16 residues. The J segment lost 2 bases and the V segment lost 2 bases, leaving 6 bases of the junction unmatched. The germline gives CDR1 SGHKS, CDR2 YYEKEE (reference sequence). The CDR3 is CASSLVSGSTTDTQYF. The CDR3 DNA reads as TGTGCCAGCAGCTTAGTTAGCGGGAGTACCACAGATACGCAGTATTTT.

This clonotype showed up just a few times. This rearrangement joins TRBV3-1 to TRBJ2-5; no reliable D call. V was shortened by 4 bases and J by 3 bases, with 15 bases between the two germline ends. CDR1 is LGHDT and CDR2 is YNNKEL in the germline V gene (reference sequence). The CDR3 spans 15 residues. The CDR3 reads CASSLEQPLKETQYF. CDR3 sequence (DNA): TGTGCCAGCAGCCTAGAACAGCCCCTTAAAGAGACCCAGTACTTC.

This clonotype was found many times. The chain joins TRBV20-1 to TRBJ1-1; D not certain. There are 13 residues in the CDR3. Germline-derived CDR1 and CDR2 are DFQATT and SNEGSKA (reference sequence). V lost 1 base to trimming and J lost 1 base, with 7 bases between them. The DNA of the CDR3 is TGCAGTGCTAGAGGCCCACAGAACACTGAAGCTTTCTTT. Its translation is CSARGPQNTEAFF.

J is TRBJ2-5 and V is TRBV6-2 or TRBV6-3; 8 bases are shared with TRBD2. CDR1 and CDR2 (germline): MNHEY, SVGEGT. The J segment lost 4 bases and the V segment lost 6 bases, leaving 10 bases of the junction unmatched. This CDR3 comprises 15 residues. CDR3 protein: CASSKSGGAVETQYF. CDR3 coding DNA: TGTGCCAGCAGCAAATCGGGAGGGGCCGTAGAGACCCAGTACTTC.

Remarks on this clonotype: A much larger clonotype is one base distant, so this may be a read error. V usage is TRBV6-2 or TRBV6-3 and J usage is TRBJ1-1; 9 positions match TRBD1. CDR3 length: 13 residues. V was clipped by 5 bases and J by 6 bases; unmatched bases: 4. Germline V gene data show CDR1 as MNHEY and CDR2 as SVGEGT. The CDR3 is CASSKQGAAEAFF. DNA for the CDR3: TGTGCCAGCAGTAAACAGGGGGCCGCTGAAGCTTTCTTT.

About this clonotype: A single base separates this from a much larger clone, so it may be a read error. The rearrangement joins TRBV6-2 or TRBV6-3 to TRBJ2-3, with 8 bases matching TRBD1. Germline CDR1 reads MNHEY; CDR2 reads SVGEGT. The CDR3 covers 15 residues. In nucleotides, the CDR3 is TGTGCCAGCGGTTACTCAGAACAGGGGGGCGATACGCAGTATTTT. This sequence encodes CASGYSEQGGDTQYF.

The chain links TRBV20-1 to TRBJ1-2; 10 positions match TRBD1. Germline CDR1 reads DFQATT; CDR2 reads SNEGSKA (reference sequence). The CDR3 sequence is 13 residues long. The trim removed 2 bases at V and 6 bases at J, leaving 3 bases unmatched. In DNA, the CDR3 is TGCAGTGCTAGAAGACAGGGGGCAGATGGCTACACCTTC. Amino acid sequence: CSARRQGADGYTF.

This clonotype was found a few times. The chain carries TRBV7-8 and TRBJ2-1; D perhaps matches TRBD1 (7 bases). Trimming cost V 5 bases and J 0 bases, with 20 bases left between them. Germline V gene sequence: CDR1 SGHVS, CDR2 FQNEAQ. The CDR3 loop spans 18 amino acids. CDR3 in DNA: TGTGCCAGCAGCCCACTCAGGTCGGGGGACAGCTCCTACAATGAGCAGTTCTTC. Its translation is CASSPLRSGDSSYNEQFF.

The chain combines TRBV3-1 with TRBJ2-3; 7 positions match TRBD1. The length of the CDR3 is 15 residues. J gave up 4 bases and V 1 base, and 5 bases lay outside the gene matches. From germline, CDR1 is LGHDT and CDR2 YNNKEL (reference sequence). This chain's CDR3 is CASSQGTGVADTQYF. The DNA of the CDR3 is TGTGCCAGCAGCCAAGGGACAGGTGTGGCAGATACGCAGTATTTT.

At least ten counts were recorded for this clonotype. CDR3 DNA: TGTGCCAGTAGGACCGGGGTCTATGGCTACACCTTC. Translating it yields CASRTGVYGYTF. The gene calls are TRBV19 and TRBJ1-2; D remains unclear. Trimming took off 6 bases at V and 4 bases at J, with 9 bases between the two ends. The CDR3 extends over 12 amino acids. CDR1 LNHDA and CDR2 SQIVND come from the germline V gene (reference sequence).

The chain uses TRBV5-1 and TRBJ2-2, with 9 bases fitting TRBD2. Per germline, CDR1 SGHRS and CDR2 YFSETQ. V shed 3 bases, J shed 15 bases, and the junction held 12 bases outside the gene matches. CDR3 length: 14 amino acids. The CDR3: CASSSNLAGQSVFF. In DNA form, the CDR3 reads TGCGCCAGCAGCTCAAATCTAGCGGGACAGAGCGTGTTTTTT.

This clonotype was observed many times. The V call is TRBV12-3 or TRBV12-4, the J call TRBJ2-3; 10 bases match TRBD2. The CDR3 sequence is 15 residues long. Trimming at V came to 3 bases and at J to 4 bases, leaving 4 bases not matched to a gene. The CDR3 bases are TGTGCCAGCAGTTTTTCTAGCGGGAGTTCAGATACGCAGTATTTT. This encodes CASSFSSGSSDTQYF.

The CDR3 DNA reads TGTGCCACCAGCAGAGCGGGACAGGGTCTCGGCTACACCTTC. Protein: CATSRAGQGLGYTF. The chain combines TRBV15 with TRBJ1-2; 9 nucleotides match TRBD1. Trimming took 1 base from V and 8 from J; bases not matched to a gene: 5. Germline-derived CDR1 and CDR2 are LNHNV and YYDKDF (reference sequence). CDR3 length: 14 amino acids.